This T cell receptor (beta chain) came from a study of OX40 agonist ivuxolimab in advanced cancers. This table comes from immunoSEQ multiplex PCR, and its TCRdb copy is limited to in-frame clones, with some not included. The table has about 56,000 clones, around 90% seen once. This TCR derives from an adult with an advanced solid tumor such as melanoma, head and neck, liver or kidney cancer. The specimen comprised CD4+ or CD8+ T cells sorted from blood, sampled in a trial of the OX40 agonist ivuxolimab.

This CDR3 is CASSLLERGPTDTQYF. In DNA form, the CDR3 reads TGTGCCAGCAGCTTATTGGAAAGAGGCCCCACAGATACGCAGTATTTT. The J gene is TRBJ2-3, the V gene TRBV11-1, with D unresolved. The germline V gene encodes CDR1 SGHAT and CDR2 FQDESV (reference sequence). The germline V and J ends were trimmed by 2 bases and 2 bases, with 14 bases remaining between them. This CDR3 spans 16 amino acids.